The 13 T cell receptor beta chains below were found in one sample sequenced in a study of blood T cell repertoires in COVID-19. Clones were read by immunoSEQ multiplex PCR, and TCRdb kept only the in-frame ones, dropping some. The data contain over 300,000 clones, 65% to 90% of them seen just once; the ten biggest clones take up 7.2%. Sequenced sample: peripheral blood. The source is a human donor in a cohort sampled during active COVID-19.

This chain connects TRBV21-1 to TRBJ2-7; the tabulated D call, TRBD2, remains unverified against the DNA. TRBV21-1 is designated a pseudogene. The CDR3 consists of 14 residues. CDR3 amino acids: CASISSSGTYEQYF. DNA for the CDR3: TGTGCCAGCATTTCGTCTAGCGGCACCTACGAGCAGTACTTC.

The CDR3 is CASVRWEKLFF. In DNA form, the CDR3 reads TGTGCCAGCGTCAGGTGGGAAAAACTGTTTTTT. This chain links TRBV21-1 with TRBJ1-4; the listed D gene, TRBD1, was not tested against the DNA. TRBV21-1 is a known pseudogene. The CDR3 is 11 residues long.

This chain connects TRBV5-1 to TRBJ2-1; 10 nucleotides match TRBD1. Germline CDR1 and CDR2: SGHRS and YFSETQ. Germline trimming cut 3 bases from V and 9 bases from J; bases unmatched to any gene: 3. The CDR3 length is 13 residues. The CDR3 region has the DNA TGCGCCAGCAGCTCCGGGACAGGGGTTGAGCAGTTCTTC. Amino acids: CASSSGTGVEQFF.

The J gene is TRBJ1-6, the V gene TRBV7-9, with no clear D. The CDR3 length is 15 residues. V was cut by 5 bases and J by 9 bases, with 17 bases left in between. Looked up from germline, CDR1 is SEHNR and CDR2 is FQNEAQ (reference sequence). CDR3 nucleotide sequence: TGTGCCAGCAGCACTCAGAGGGATCTCGGTTCACCCCTCCACTTT. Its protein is CASSTQRDLGSPLHF.

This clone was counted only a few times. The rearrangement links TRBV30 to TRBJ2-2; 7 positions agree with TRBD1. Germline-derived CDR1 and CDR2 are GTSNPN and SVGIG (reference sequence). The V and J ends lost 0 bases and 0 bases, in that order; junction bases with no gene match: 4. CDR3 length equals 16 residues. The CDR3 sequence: CAWSVGTVANTGELFF. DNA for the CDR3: TGTGCCTGGAGTGTAGGGACAGTCGCGAACACCGGGGAGCTGTTTTTT.

The CDR3 sequence is CASSRGNGNQPQHF. The DNA of the CDR3 is TGTGCCAGCTCTAGAGGGAATGGCAATCAGCCCCAGCATTTT. The chain couples TRBV6-5 to TRBJ1-5; D is unresolved. Germline CDR1 reads MNHEY; CDR2 reads SVGAGI. This CDR3 region has 14 residues. V was clipped by 8 bases and J by 2 bases, with 13 bases between them.

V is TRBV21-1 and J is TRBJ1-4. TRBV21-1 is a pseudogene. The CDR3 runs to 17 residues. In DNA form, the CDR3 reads TGTGCCAGCAGCAACCGGGAGCGAAGCTCCACTAATGAAAAACTGTTTTTT. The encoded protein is CASSNRERSSTNEKLFF.

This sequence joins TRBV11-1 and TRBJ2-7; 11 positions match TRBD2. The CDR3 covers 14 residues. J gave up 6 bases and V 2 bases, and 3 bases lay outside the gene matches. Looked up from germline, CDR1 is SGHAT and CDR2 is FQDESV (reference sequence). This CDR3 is CASSLLAGGVEQYF. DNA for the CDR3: TGTGCCAGCAGCTTACTAGCGGGGGGTGTCGAGCAGTACTTC.

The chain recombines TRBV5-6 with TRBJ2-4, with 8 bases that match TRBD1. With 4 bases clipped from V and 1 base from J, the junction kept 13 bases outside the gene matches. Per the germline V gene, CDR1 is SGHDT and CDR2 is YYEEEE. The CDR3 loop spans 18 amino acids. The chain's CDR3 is CASSILSRGRAAKNIQYF. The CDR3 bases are TGTGCCAGCAGCATTTTATCCAGGGGGCGAGCGGCCAAAAACATTCAGTACTTC.

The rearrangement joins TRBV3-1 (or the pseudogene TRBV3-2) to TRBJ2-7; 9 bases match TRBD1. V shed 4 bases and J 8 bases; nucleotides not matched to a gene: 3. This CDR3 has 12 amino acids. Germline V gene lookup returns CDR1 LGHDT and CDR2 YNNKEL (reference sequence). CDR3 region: CASSRDREKQYF. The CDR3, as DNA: TGTGCCAGCAGCCGGGACAGGGAAAAGCAGTACTTC.

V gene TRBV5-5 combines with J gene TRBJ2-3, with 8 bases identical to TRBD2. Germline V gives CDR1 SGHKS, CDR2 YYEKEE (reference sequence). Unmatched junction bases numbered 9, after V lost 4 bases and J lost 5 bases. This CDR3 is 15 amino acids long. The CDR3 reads CASSPAGDRRDTQYF. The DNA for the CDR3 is TGTGCCAGCAGCCCAGCGGGGGACCGGAGAGATACGCAGTATTTT. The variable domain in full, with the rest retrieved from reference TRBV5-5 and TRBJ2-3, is DAGVTQSPTHLIKTRGQQVTLRCSPISGHKSVSWYQQVLGQGPQFIFQYYEKEERGRGNFPDRFSARQFPNYSSELNVNALLLGDSALYLCASSPAGDRRDTQYFGPGTRLTVL.

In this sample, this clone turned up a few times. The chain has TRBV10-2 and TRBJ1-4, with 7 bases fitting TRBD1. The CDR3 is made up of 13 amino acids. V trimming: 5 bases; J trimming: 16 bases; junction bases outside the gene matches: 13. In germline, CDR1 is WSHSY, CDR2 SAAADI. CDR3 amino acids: CASSMGQIQSKFF. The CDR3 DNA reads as TGCGCCAGCAGTATGGGACAGATCCAGTCCAAGTTTTTT.

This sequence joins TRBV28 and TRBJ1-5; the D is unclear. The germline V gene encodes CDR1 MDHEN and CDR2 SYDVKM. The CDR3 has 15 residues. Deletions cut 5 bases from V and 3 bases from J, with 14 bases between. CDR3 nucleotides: TGTGCCAGCAGTCCACTCCGGGTATCCAATCAGCCCCAGCATTTT. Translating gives CASSPLRVSNQPQHF.